What follows are 14 T cell receptor beta chains derived from one specimen sequenced in a study of T cells after yellow fever vaccination. One entry per CDR3 protein results from TCRdb running MiXCR on the 5' RACE reads. The top ten clones hold approximately 19% of a sample with 300,000 to 350,000 distinct CDR3 sequences, 3.5% to 4.5% of them seen once. The sequences come from PBMCs, collected 15 days after the yellow fever booster vaccination. These receptor sequences come from a man younger than 35 who received the YFV17D yellow fever vaccine.

In its sample, this clonotype was seen many times. V is TRBV11-2 and J is TRBJ1-6; tentatively, D is TRBD1 (6 bases). Germline V gene data show CDR1 as SGHAT and CDR2 as FQNNGV. Trimming cost V 5 bases and J 14 bases, with 19 bases left between them. This CDR3 contains 14 residues. CDR3 sequence: CASSPGNRASTLHF. The DNA of the CDR3 is TGTGCCAGCAGCCCTGGGAACAGGGCCAGCACCCTCCACTTT.

Points on this clonotype: A read error is possible here, since a much larger clone lies one base away. This sequence joins TRBV18 and TRBJ1-5, with D uncertain. V shed 1 base and J shed 8 bases, with 9 bases lying between them. The CDR3 is 13 residues long. Germline CDR1 is KGHSH and CDR2 is LQKENI. CDR3 in amino acids: CASSPHWGEPQHF. In nucleotides, the CDR3 is TGTGCCAGCTCACCACACTGGGGAGAGCCCCAGCATTTT.

This clonotype appeared many times. V gene TRBV6-5 combines with J gene TRBJ2-4; 8 bases agree with TRBD2. V trimming: 5 bases; J trimming: 2 bases; junction bases outside the gene matches: 8. The CDR3 is made up of 16 amino acids. Germline CDR1 MNHEY, CDR2 SVGAGI. The CDR3 coding sequence is TGTGCCAGCAGTGGAAGCGGGGGAGGCACCAAAAACATTCAGTACTTC. It specifies CASSGSGGGTKNIQYF.

V is TRBV12-3 or TRBV12-4 and J is TRBJ1-5; no firm D call. CDR3 length: 13 amino acids. The V gene lost 5 bases and the J gene lost 4 bases, with 9 bases spanning the gap. CDR3 sequence (DNA): TGTGCCAGCAGTACCGGGTGGAATCAGCCCCAGCATTTT. Amino acid sequence: CASSTGWNQPQHF.

This clonotype has at least ten counts. The V call is TRBV7-2, the J call TRBJ2-1; 11 bases align to TRBD2. The CDR3 runs to 17 residues. Trimming cost V 4 bases and J 6 bases; bases outside gene matches: 11. Germline values: CDR1 SGHTA, CDR2 FQGNSA. Here the CDR3 DNA reads TGTGCCAGCAGCTCCCTAAGCACTAGCGGGGGAGGCAATGAGCAGTTCTTC. As protein: CASSSLSTSGGGNEQFF.

This clonotype appeared a few times. The chain carries TRBV5-1 and TRBJ2-7, with TRBD1 identical over 9 bases. The CDR3 contains 14 residues. Germline V gene sequence: CDR1 SGHRS, CDR2 YFSETQ. The V gene end was trimmed by 3 bases and the J gene end by 7 bases; junction bases not matched to a gene: 8. The CDR3 nucleotides read TGCGCCAGCAGCTGGGGACAGGGTCAACGGGAGCAGTACTTC. This sequence encodes CASSWGQGQREQYF.

This clonotype was counted ten times or more. The V call is TRBV18, the J call TRBJ2-7; 7 positions match TRBD1. Looked up from germline, CDR1 is KGHSH and CDR2 is LQKENI. The J segment lost 0 bases and the V segment lost 2 bases, leaving 1 base of the junction unmatched. This CDR3 has 14 amino acids. The CDR3 is CASSPWDSSYEQYF. DNA for the CDR3: TGTGCCAGCTCACCATGGGACAGCTCCTACGAGCAGTACTTC. The full variable domain, rest sourced from reference TRBV18 and TRBJ2-7, is NAGVMQNPRHLVRRRGQEARLRCSPMKGHSHVYWYRQLPEEGLKFMVYLQKENIIDESGMPKERFSAEFPKEGPSILRIQQVVRGDSAAYFCASSPWDSSYEQYFGPGTRLTVT.

This clonotype was picked up a small number of times. V is TRBV11-2 and J is TRBJ1-5; D gene uncertain. The germline V gene has CDR1 SGHAT and CDR2 FQNNGV. The CDR3 consists of 13 residues. V lost 8 bases, J lost 2 bases, and 10 bases lay in between. The CDR3 loop reads CASSDKRNQPQHF. In DNA form, the CDR3 reads TGTGCCAGCTCTGATAAGCGCAATCAGCCCCAGCATTTT.

There are a few counts of this clonotype. J is TRBJ1-2 and V is TRBV19; weak D call: TRBD1 (5 bases). Per germline, CDR1 LNHDA and CDR2 SQIVND (reference sequence). The CDR3 consists of 12 residues. Trimming took off 0 bases at V and 7 bases at J, with 6 bases between the two ends. The CDR3 coding sequence is TGTGCCAGTAGTATAGACGGGGCTGGCTACACCTTC. Its translation is CASSIDGAGYTF.

This clonotype was picked up many times. The gene calls are TRBV7-2 and TRBJ1-1; D gene unclear. Looked up from germline, CDR1 is SGHTA and CDR2 is FQGNSA. V was shortened by 6 bases and J by 0 bases, with 8 bases between the two germline ends. The CDR3 length is 13 residues. This chain's CDR3 is CASSGHMNTEAFF. The CDR3 DNA reads as TGTGCCAGCAGTGGGCACATGAACACTGAAGCTTTCTTT. Filled out from reference TRBV7-2 and TRBJ1-1, the complete variable domain reads GAGVSQSPSNKVTEKGKDVELRCDPISGHTALYWYRQSLGQGLEFLIYFQGNSAPDKSGLPSDRFSAERTGGSVSTLTIQRTQQEDSAVYLCASSGHMNTEAFFGQGTRLTVV.

In this sample, this clonotype turned up many times. The chain is built from TRBV5-1 and TRBJ1-1, with 9 bases fitting TRBD1. V dropped 4 bases and J dropped 4; count of bases not matched to a gene: 5. The CDR3 totals 14 residues. Per the germline V gene, CDR1 is SGHRS and CDR2 is YFSETQ. The CDR3 DNA reads as TGCGCCAGCAGCACGGGACAGGGTGGCACTGAAGCTTTCTTT. Protein product: CASSTGQGGTEAFF.

This sequence joins TRBV4-3 and TRBJ1-1, with TRBD1 identical over 7 bases. Germline trimming cut 0 bases from V and 1 base from J; bases unmatched to any gene: 5. The germline V gene encodes CDR1 LGHNA and CDR2 YSLEER. The CDR3 length is 16 residues. The CDR3 DNA reads as TGCGCCAGCAGCCAAGATTCCAGGGGGGGGAACACTGAAGCTTTCTTT. It is translated as CASSQDSRGGNTEAFF.

Only a few counts were recorded for this clonotype. The chain carries TRBV9 and TRBJ1-5; D call uncertain. Germline assignment: CDR1 SGDLS and CDR2 YYNGEE. V was trimmed by 0 bases and J by 4 bases, leaving 8 bases between them. The CDR3 spans 14 residues. CDR3 sequence: CASSVAAGNQPQHF. Here the CDR3 DNA reads TGTGCCAGCAGCGTAGCGGCCGGTAATCAGCCCCAGCATTTT.

This clonotype was seen at least ten times. The chain carries TRBV28 and TRBJ1-6; the D gene is possibly TRBD1 (5 bases). The CDR3 totals 17 residues. Trimming shortened V by 5 bases and J by 5 bases, and 19 bases separated the two germline ends. Germline assignment: CDR1 MDHEN and CDR2 SYDVKM. CDR3 in amino acids: CASSHGTPLIDNSPLHF. CDR3 DNA sequence: TGTGCCAGCAGTCACGGGACCCCGCTTATTGATAATTCACCCCTCCACTTT.